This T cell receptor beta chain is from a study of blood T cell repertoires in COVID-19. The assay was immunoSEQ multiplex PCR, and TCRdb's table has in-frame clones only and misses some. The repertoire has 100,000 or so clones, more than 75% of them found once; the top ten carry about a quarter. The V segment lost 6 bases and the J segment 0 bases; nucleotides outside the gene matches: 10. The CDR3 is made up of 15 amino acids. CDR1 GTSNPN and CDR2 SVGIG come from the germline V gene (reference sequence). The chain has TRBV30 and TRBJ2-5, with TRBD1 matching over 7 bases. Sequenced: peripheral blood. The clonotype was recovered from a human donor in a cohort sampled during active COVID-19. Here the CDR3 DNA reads TGTGCCTGCGCCGCGACAGGGAAGTACCAAGAGACCCAGTACTTC. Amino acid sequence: CACAATGKYQETQYF.